The text below deals with one TCR beta chain. Its antigen target is currently unknown. No much larger clonotype is one base removed from it; base qualities were not supplied. TCRbeta CDR3 regions were amplified from genomic DNA by means of the immunoSEQ Assay, a bias-controlled multiplex PCR. Under the source paper's analysis protocol: Within the assay, amplification of reference gene primers was used to estimate how many nucleated cells each sample contained. To quantify the absolute abundance of each unique TCRbeta CDR3 rearrangement, sequence reads were collapsed and filtered. For each sample, productive Simpson clonality was calculated by taking the square root of Simpson's diversity index across productive rearrangements. TCRdb re-hosts the immuneACCESS table, in-frame sequences only. Its copies lack some clones; in the studies checked, an unresolved V gene accounts for under half of them, and the cause for the rest is not known. V and J calls plus clone size are reproduced from that table; the DNA served to infer D and trimming. This sample comprises 150,000 or so clones, roughly nine tenths of them detected only once. The ten largest clones take up approximately 0.55% of the sample.

This specimen comes from a study of blood T cell repertoires in COVID-19 (dated by TCRdb to between 2020 and 2021). Regarding the complete study: The collaborator samples originated in the United States, Italy and Spain and spanned the acute and convalescent phases of COVID-19. The repertoires were released in a freely available public database meant as a resource for research on the immune response to SARS-CoV-2. Sample metadata almost always included a de-identified subject ID, COVID-19 status, age in years and sex. The prospective study material was composed of cDNA or gDNA derived from T cells, B-cell-depleted T cells, or PBMCs. Where HLA class I and class II types were available, the types were taken from metadata supplied by the sample provider, not from assay-based typing. Samples came from the ongoing ImmuneRACE study (first 160 participants) plus 1,254 subjects from 6 global collaborators. Subjects who had been exposed to COVID-19, were actively infected with it, or had recovered from it provided the deeply sampled blood TCRbeta repertoires that made up the dataset.

Including cysteine and phenylalanine, the CDR3 has 14 amino acids. Only the CDR3 region is kept as DNA, spanning 42 bases read in frame from base 1. V and J lose 8 bases and 7 bases, and a span of 15 bases separates them. The germline V gene gives CDR1 as MNHEY and CDR2 as SVGAGI. The collaborating institutions used their own protocols to collect whole blood in K2EDTA tubes. For TCRbeta analysis, collaborators shipped samples as frozen whole blood, isolated PBMCs, or DNA extracted from either of those sample types. Here is what the overall study found, with its caveats: How much clinical and demographic metadata was included differed by source and by participant, and the metadata was provided uncurated.

The sequence derives from a man over 45 with acute or convalescent COVID-19. Sequences were obtained from peripheral blood. Recombination linked TRBV6-5 to TRBJ1-6; TRBD1 could be the D gene, as 5 bases match. CDR3 loop: CASSPGGGNSPLHF. At the DNA level, the sequence is TGTGCCAGCTCCCCCGGGGGTGGAAATTCACCCCTCCACTTT.